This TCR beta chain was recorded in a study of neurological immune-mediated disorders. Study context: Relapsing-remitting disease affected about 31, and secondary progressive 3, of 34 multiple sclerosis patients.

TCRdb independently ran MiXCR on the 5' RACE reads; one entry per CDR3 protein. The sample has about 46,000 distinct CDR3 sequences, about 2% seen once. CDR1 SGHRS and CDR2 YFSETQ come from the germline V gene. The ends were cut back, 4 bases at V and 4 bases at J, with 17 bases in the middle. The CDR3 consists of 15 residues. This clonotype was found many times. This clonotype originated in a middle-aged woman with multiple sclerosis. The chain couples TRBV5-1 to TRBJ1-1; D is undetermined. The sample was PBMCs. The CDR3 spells CASSLDPYTGTEAFF. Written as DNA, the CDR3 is TGCGCCAGCAGCCTTGACCCTTATACGGGCACTGAAGCTTTCTTT. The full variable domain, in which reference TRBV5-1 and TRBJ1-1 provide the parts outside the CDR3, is KAGVTQTPRYLIKTRGQQVTLSCSPISGHRSVSWYQQTPGQGLQFLFEYFSETQRNKGNFPGRFSGRQFSNSRSEMNVSTLELGDSALYLCASSLDPYTGTEAFFGQGTRLTVV.